This T cell receptor beta chain was sequenced in a study of CD8 T cells in Susac syndrome. RNA totalling roughly 0.45 to 1 ug underwent reverse transcription with random hexamers. One entry per CDR3 protein results from TCRdb running MiXCR on the immunoSEQ multiplex PCR reads. The sample shows some 140,000 distinct CDR3 sequences, more than 75% of them seen only once. Germline V gene data show CDR1 as MGHDK and CDR2 as SYGVNS. Trimming stripped 5 bases from V and 1 base from J, with 9 bases between. The CDR3 loop spans 13 amino acids. This chain joins TRBV25-1 and TRBJ2-7; no reliable D call. The specimen was CD8+ T cells from PBMCs. The receptor comes from a human donor with multiple sclerosis. The CDR3 region has the DNA TGTGCCAGCAGTAGGCCGGCTTCCTACGAGCAGTACTTC. Amino acids: CASSRPASYEQYF.